A selection of T cell receptor beta chains follows, all from one sample in a study of glioma-infiltrating T cells. TCRdb re-analysed the multiplex PCR reads in MiXCR, keeping a single row per CDR3 protein. The sample shows 93,000 or so distinct CDR3 sequences, around 28% of them seen only once. Sequenced input: glioma tissue, nonneoplastic brain tissue, or PBMCs (not recorded which). The receptors were gathered from a human donor with low-grade glioma or glioblastoma, undergoing nonglioma brain surgery, or in good health (not recorded which). Each CDR3 is given with its conserved first and last residue. D genes are given only for firm matches. A row's size may be missing; if present it is once, few, many or a size class.

D	size	V	J	DNA	CDR3
-	-	TRBV20-1	TRBJ1-4	TGCAGTGCATGGAGACGGGGAGGGGGTGAAAAACTGTCTTTT	CSAWRRGGGEKLSF
TRBD1	many	TRBV7-2	TRBJ1-1	TGTGCCAGCAGTTCCGACAGGGTAGACACTGAAGCTTTCTTT	CASSSDRVDTEAFF
TRBD2	once	TRBV24-1	TRBJ2-4	TGTGCCACCCAGACTAGCCCTCCAAAAAACATTGAGTACTTC	CATQTSPPKNIEYF
TRBD2	-	TRBV18	TRBJ2-1	TGTGCCAGCTCACCGGCTAGCGGGGGGGGCTCCTACAATGAGCAGTTCTTC	CASSPASGGGSYNEQFF
-	few	TRBV30	TRBJ1-5	TGTGCCTGGAGTCCGGATAGCAATCAGCCCCAGCATTTT	CAWSPDSNQPQHF
-	many	TRBV27	TRBJ1-1	TGTGCCAGCAGGGTTACGGGTACGAATGAAGCTTTCTTT	CASRVTGTNEAFF
TRBD2	-	TRBV28	TRBJ2-1	TGTGCCAGCAGAGGGGGACTAGCGGGGGGGAATGAGCAGTTCTTC	CASRGGLAGGNEQFF
-	few	TRBV5-1	TRBJ1-3	TGCGCCAGCAGCTTGAATAAGGATTACTCTGGAAACACCATATATTTT	CASSLNKDYSGNTIYF
-	many	TRBV24-1	TRBJ2-3	TGTGCCACCAGTGACCCCGCGCGCGGCCTGGCCGCAGATACGCAGTATTTT	CATSDPARGLAADTQYF
-	-	TRBV4-1	TRBJ1-4	TGCGCCAGCAGCCCGGGGCAGGATAATGAAAAACTGTTTTTT	CASSPGQDNEKLFF
-	many	TRBV6-1	TRBJ1-2	TGTGCCAGCAGTTATAGGGAAGAAGTGGGGGGCTACACCTTC	CASSYREEVGGYTF
-	-	TRBV20-1	TRBJ1-5	TGCAGTGCTAGAGAGATGCAGGGGAATCAGCCCCAGCATTTT	CSAREMQGNQPQHF